The rows below give T cell receptor beta chains drawn from one sample of a study of blood T cell repertoires in COVID-19. Clones were sequenced by immunoSEQ multiplex PCR, and TCRdb holds only the in-frame ones, with some missing. Here the sample spans about 100,000 clones, 85% to 90% being singletons. The specimen was peripheral blood. All receptors derive from a human donor in a cohort sampled during active COVID-19. CDR3s include the opening cysteine and the closing phenylalanine or tryptophan. Fields, in order: clone size, D gene, V gene, J gene, CDR3 DNA, CDR3 protein. A D gene is named only where the DNA matches it firmly. Clone size is stated in some rows and not others, as once, few, many or a class when expanded.

NA,TRBD2,TRBV5-1,TRBJ2-1,TGCGCCAGCAGCTTAACTGGGGCCCTAGCGGGAGGTAATGAGCAGTTCTTC,CASSLTGALAGGNEQFF
NA,TRBD1,TRBV9,TRBJ2-2,TGTGCCAGCAGCGTAGAGTGGACAGGGGCCGGGGAGCTGTTTTTT,CASSVEWTGAGELFF
NA,NA,TRBV2,TRBJ2-5,TGTGCCAGCAGTGTATCGGGGAGAAGGGAGGAGACCCAGTACTTC,CASSVSGRREETQYF
few,NA,TRBV11-2,TRBJ2-7,TGTGCCAGCAGCCCCAGCTCCTACGAGCAGTACTTC,CASSPSSYEQYF
NA,TRBD1,TRBV19,TRBJ1-1,TGTGCCACCCAAAGCCGGACAGGGGGCACTGAAGCTTTCTTT,CATQSRTGGTEAFF
once,NA,TRBV6-1,TRBJ1-2,TGTGCCAGCAGTGAAATCGGGACTCGGGTCTATGGCTACACCTTC,CASSEIGTRVYGYTF
once,TRBD2,TRBV19,TRBJ2-3,TGTGCCAGTAAGACTAGCGGGAGCACAGATACGCAGTATTTT,CASKTSGSTDTQYF
NA,NA,TRBV24-1,TRBJ2-3,TGTGCCACCAGTGAAGTGGGCCGAGCGAGCGGGCAGTATTTT,CATSEVGRASGQYF
NA,TRBD2,TRBV27,TRBJ2-3,TGTGCCAGCATGGACAGCGGGGGGATCACAGATACGCAGTATTTT,CASMDSGGITDTQYF
NA,NA,TRBV30,TRBJ1-1,TGTGCCTGGAATATGGAGATGAACACTGAAGCTTTCTTT,CAWNMEMNTEAFF
NA,NA,TRBV6-5,TRBJ2-1,TGTGCCAGCAGTCCCCAAGGACAATCCTACAATGAGCAGTTCTTC,CASSPQGQSYNEQFF
NA,TRBD2,TRBV5-1,TRBJ2-7,TGCGCCAGCAGCCGGGAGGGAGCGGGGGGGCCCTACGAGCAGTACTTC,CASSREGAGGPYEQYF
NA,TRBD1,TRBV5-1,TRBJ2-5,TGCGCCAGCAGCTGGGGGACAGGGGAAAAAGAGACCCAGTACTTC,CASSWGTGEKETQYF
NA,TRBD1,TRBV11-2,TRBJ1-2,TGTGCCAGCAGCTCCAACAGGGGGCCTGCGGGAGCCGGCTACACCTTC,CASSSNRGPAGAGYTF
NA,NA,TRBV6-5,TRBJ2-5,TGTGCCAGCAGGTCCGCGGGCCAAGAGACCCAGTACTTC,CASRSAGQETQYF
NA,NA,TRBV7-2,TRBJ1-5,TGTGCCAGCAGCCCAGGGGTTAGCAATCAGCCCCAGCATTTT,CASSPGVSNQPQHF
NA,NA,TRBV5-6,TRBJ1-5,TGTGCCAGCAGTCGTCAGCCCCAGCATTTT,CASSRQPQHF
NA,TRBD1,TRBV18,TRBJ1-2,TGTGCCAGCTCACCACTTGAGGGGGCGAACTATGGCTACACCTTC,CASSPLEGANYGYTF
NA,NA,TRBV28,TRBJ2-7,TGTGCCAGCATAGGGGGACCCTCGCGACCCCAGTACTTC,CASIGGPSRPQYF
NA,TRBD1,TRBV4-2,TRBJ1-3,TGTGCCAGCAGCCAGTACCGGGACAGGGGTTTCCCGGGGCTCTCTGGAAACACCATATATTTT,CASSQYRDRGFPGLSGNTIYF
few,NA,TRBV7-9,TRBJ1-2,TGTGCCAGCAGCCCTTACAGGGCCGTGGGTGGCTACACCTTC,CASSPYRAVGGYTF
NA,TRBD1,TRBV27,TRBJ1-5,TGTGCCAGCCGAACAGGGGGTAGGTTGCAGCCCCAGCATTTT,CASRTGGRLQPQHF
NA,NA,TRBV20-1,TRBJ1-2,TGCAGTGCTAGTGCTTGGAACAGCAGTGGCTACACCTTC,CSASAWNSSGYTF
NA,TRBD1,TRBV10-3,TRBJ2-7,TGTGCCATCAGTGAGGGGACAGGGACCTACGAGCAGTACTTC,CAISEGTGTYEQYF
NA,NA,TRBV14,TRBJ2-5,TGTGCCAGCAGCCAATCCCTGTACGTTGGCGAGACCCAGTACTTC,CASSQSLYVGETQYF
NA,NA,TRBV5-1,TRBJ1-4,TGCGCCAGCAGCGGAGACCCATCGGGGGGTGAAAAACTGTTTTTT,CASSGDPSGGEKLFF
NA,TRBD2,TRBV19,TRBJ2-2,TGTGCCAGTAGAGGTAGCGGGAGTAAGGGCGGGGAGCTGTTTTTT,CASRGSGSKGGELFF
few,NA,TRBV5-6,TRBJ1-2,TGTGCCAGCAGCTTGGGACAAGCCCTCTATGGCTACACCTTC,CASSLGQALYGYTF
once,NA,TRBV5-1,TRBJ2-1,TGCGCCAGCAGCTTCGCGGAGTACTCCTACAATGAGCAGTTCTTC,CASSFAEYSYNEQFF
NA,NA,TRBV29-1,TRBJ1-4,TGCAGCGTTGAATCAGGGGCTGATGAAAAACTGTTTTTT,CSVESGADEKLFF
few,NA,TRBV14,TRBJ1-2,TGTGCCAGCAGCCAAGATTGGGGAGGCTATGGCTACACCTTC,CASSQDWGGYGYTF
NA,NA,TRBV24-1,TRBJ2-7,TGTGCCACCAGTGCCAGGGCTGCGAACGAGCAGTACTTC,CATSARAANEQYF
NA,TRBD1,TRBV2,TRBJ2-7,TGTGCCAGCAGTGGCAGCTACAACAGGGGTACTTACGAGCAGTACTTC,CASSGSYNRGTYEQYF
NA,NA,TRBV28,TRBJ1-6,TGTGCCAGCAGTTTTCGTCCTTCGGGGAGAAGAAATTCACCCCTCCACTTT,CASSFRPSGRRNSPLHF
NA,TRBD2,TRBV11-2,TRBJ2-7,TGTGCCAGCAGCTTGGCCCCCCGTACTAGCGGGGGGGAATCCTACGAGCAGTACTTC,CASSLAPRTSGGESYEQYF
once,NA,TRBV19,TRBJ2-3,TGTGCCAGTAGTATATTGGACTCACACATATCTAGCACAGATACGCAGTATTTT,CASSILDSHISSTDTQYF
NA,NA,TRBV23-1,TRBJ2-2,TGCGCCAGCAGTCAGAGATATCGGGGTCCGAACACCGGGGAGCTGTTTTTT,CASSQRYRGPNTGELFF
NA,NA,TRBV28,TRBJ1-5,TGTGCCAGCATGGCGGGGAACAATCAGCCCCAGCATTTT,CASMAGNNQPQHF
NA,TRBD2,TRBV27,TRBJ2-1,TGTGCCAGTGGTAGGACTAGCTGGGATGAGCAGTTCTTC,CASGRTSWDEQFF
NA,NA,TRBV6-1,TRBJ1-2,TGTGCCAGCAGTGAGTCCGTATCGGTTAATGGCTACACCTTC,CASSESVSVNGYTF
NA,TRBD2,TRBV4-1,TRBJ2-7,TGCGCCAGCAGCCAAGTCGGAGCGGGGGCCTACGAGCAGTACTTC,CASSQVGAGAYEQYF
NA,TRBD1,TRBV2,TRBJ2-5,TGTGCCAGCACCCCCGGGACAGGGGATGAGACCCAGTACTTC,CASTPGTGDETQYF
NA,NA,TRBV3-1/TRBV3-2,TRBJ1-4,TGTGCCAGCAGCCGTATCGTGGGCGAAAAACTGTTTTTT,CASSRIVGEKLFF
NA,TRBD2,TRBV2,TRBJ2-7,TGTGCCAGCAGACAAACCCTAGCGGGAGATTTCTACGAGCAGTACTTC,CASRQTLAGDFYEQYF
NA,TRBD2,TRBV24-1,TRBJ2-2,TGTGCCACCAGTGATTCCGGGAGGGCCGACGGGGAGCTGTTTTTT,CATSDSGRADGELFF
few,NA,TRBV7-2,TRBJ1-5,TGTGCCAGCAGCCGGAGGGGTCAGCCCCAGCATTTT,CASSRRGQPQHF
NA,TRBD1,TRBV3-1/TRBV3-2,TRBJ1-4,TGTGCCAGCAGCCAAGCGGACAGGGAAGTGTTTTTT,CASSQADREVFF
few,TRBD1,TRBV9,TRBJ2-1,TGTGCCAGCAGCGTAGGAGGGGGCTTTGAGCAGTTCTTC,CASSVGGGFEQFF
once,NA,TRBV27,TRBJ1-1,TGTGCCAGCAGTGGGGGGGTATGGGGCACTGAAGCTTTCTTT,CASSGGVWGTEAFF
NA,TRBD1,TRBV5-1,TRBJ1-2,TGCGCCAGCAGTGAACAGGGGGACTATGGCTACACCTTC,CASSEQGDYGYTF
NA,TRBD2,TRBV3-1/TRBV3-2,TRBJ2-3,TGTGCCAGCAGCCAAGGAGCGGGACCCGGGGGGGCGGATACGCAGTATTTT,CASSQGAGPGGADTQYF
NA,NA,TRBV27,TRBJ1-2,TGTGCCAGCAGTTTAGTCCCTGACTATGGCTACACCTTC,CASSLVPDYGYTF
NA,NA,TRBV19,TRBJ2-3,TGTGCCAGTAGTATAGCCAGGACAGATACGCAGTATTTT,CASSIARTDTQYF